Following are 11 T cell receptor beta chains from one sample sequenced in a study of PD-1 blockade in mismatch repair-deficient tumors. Some clones are missing from TCRdb's copy, which holds only in-frame ones; the method was immunoSEQ multiplex PCR. The profile shows some 45,000 clones, over 75% of them singletons. Material: PBMCs, obtained before pembrolizumab treatment. The receptors stem from an adult with mismatch repair-deficient cancer.

This clone has a handful of counts. This CDR3 is CASIGVGVSYEQYF. In nucleotides, the CDR3 is TGTGCCAGCATCGGGGTGGGGGTCTCTTACGAGCAGTACTTC. The chain links TRBV2 to TRBJ2-7, with D perhaps assigned TRBD1 or TRBD2 (5 bases each). CDR3 length equals 14 residues. Germline CDR1 is SNHLY and CDR2 is FYNNEI. Trimming took 7 bases from V and 4 from J, leaving 17 bases between them.

This chain connects TRBV5-6 to TRBJ1-3; D not certain. The CDR3 is made up of 15 amino acids. V lost 0 bases to trimming and J lost 0 bases, with 7 bases between them. The germline gives CDR1 SGHDT, CDR2 YYEEEE. CDR3 sequence: CASSLAGSSGNTIYF. CDR3 nucleotide sequence: TGTGCCAGCAGCTTGGCTGGAAGCTCTGGAAACACCATATATTTT.

V usage is TRBV5-1 and J usage is TRBJ2-2; D gene unclear. With 0 bases removed from V and 6 bases from J, the gap between germline ends came to 15 bases. There are 16 residues in the CDR3. Germline V gene sequence: CDR1 SGHRS, CDR2 YFSETQ. CDR3 DNA sequence: TGCGCCAGCAGCTTGGTCTCTCTCCGACCGGCCGGGGAGCTGTTTTTT. This codes for CASSLVSLRPAGELFF.

This clone turned up a few times. V gene TRBV2 combines with J gene TRBJ1-2; unclear D gene. Germline CDR1 is SNHLY and CDR2 is FYNNEI. V was trimmed by 8 bases and J by 3 bases, leaving 7 bases between them. The CDR3 sequence is 11 residues long. The CDR3 sequence is CASVRDYGYTF. CDR3 DNA sequence: TGTGCCAGCGTTCGAGACTATGGCTACACCTTC.

The rearrangement joins TRBV6-4 to TRBJ1-5, with 7 bases fitting TRBD1. Trimming cost V 3 bases and J 3 bases; bases outside gene matches: 2. Germline V gene sequence: CDR1 MRHNA, CDR2 SNTAGT. The CDR3 is 14 amino acids. DNA for the CDR3: TGTGCCAGCAGTGAGACAGGGATCAATCAGCCCCAGCATTTT. It encodes CASSETGINQPQHF.

The chain is built from TRBV7-9 and TRBJ1-1; D may be TRBD1 (5 bases). In germline, CDR1 is SEHNR, CDR2 FQNEAQ (reference sequence). With 5 bases removed from V and 6 bases from J, the gap between germline ends came to 16 bases. This CDR3 is 14 amino acids long. The CDR3 DNA reads TGTGCCAGCAGCCCCACAAGGGGAGGCGCTGAAGCTTTCTTT. Protein product: CASSPTRGGAEAFF.

The chain combines TRBV5-4 with TRBJ2-7; 7 bases are shared with TRBD2. CDR3 length equals 15 residues. V was clipped by 0 bases and J by 4 bases; unmatched bases: 7. In germline, CDR1 is SGHNT, CDR2 YYREEE (reference sequence). CDR3 loop: CASSLASGQMYEQYF. DNA for the CDR3: TGTGCCAGCAGCTTGGCTAGCGGACAAATGTACGAGCAGTACTTC.

A single count supports this clone. The CDR3 loop is CASSSQPNQPQHF. In DNA form, the CDR3 reads TGTGCCAGCAGCTCACAACCCAATCAGCCCCAGCATTTT. The rearrangement joins TRBV7-3 to TRBJ1-5; D is ambiguous. V was cut by 4 bases and J by 3 bases, with 7 bases left in between. Germline V CDR1 and CDR2: SGHTA, FQGTGA. The CDR3 totals 13 residues. The whole variable domain, remainder taken from reference TRBV7-3 and TRBJ1-5, is GAGVSQTPSNKVTEKGKYVELRCDPISGHTALYWYRQSLGQGPEFLIYFQGTGAADDSGLPNDRFFAVRPEGSVSTLKIQRTERGDSAVYLCASSSQPNQPQHFGDGTRLSIL.

The gene calls are TRBV29-1 and TRBJ2-1, with TRBD1 matching over 7 bases. Germline V gives CDR1 SQVTM, CDR2 ANQGSEA. The CDR3 sequence is 13 residues long. V gave up 4 bases and J gave up 2 bases; unmatched junction bases: 2. CDR3 nucleotides: TGCAGCGTTGGTACAGGGGCCTACAATGAGCAGTTCTTC. Translating gives CSVGTGAYNEQFF.

This clone was seen more than once but under ten times. The chain has TRBV27 and TRBJ2-5, with 8 bases lining up with TRBD1. The CDR3 is 15 amino acids. Per the germline V gene, CDR1 is MNHEY and CDR2 is SMNVEV (reference sequence). Germline trimming cut 8 bases from V and 5 bases from J; bases unmatched to any gene: 13. The CDR3 DNA is TGTGCCAGCGGACAGGGCTTCGTCGATAGGGAGACCCAGTACTTC. Encoded protein: CASGQGFVDRETQYF.

V gene TRBV10-3 combines with J gene TRBJ1-2, with a possible D match to TRBD1 (5 bases). CDR3 size: 14 residues. Trimming removed 10 bases at V and 0 bases at J, with 15 bases between. The germline V gene has CDR1 ENHRY and CDR2 SYGVKD. CDR3 coding DNA: TGTGCCACCTCGGGGGTCGAAGCTAACTATGGCTACACCTTC. Translating gives CATSGVEANYGYTF.